The rows below give T cell receptor beta chains drawn from one sample of a study of CD8 T cells in ankylosing spondylitis. Each CDR3 protein is one row after TCRdb ran MiXCR on the 5' RACE reads. Among about 150,000 distinct CDR3 sequences listed, around 43% were seen once. The sequenced sample consisted of synovial fluid, either unsorted or a sorted T cell fraction (not recorded which). These receptors all come from a male donor with ankylosing spondylitis. Both conserved end residues are part of each CDR3. The D gene is left open where the match is weak. Not all rows give a size; the values are once, few, many and, for expanded clones, a class.

CDR3 DNA: TGTGCCAGCAGTTACTTTGGCTCCTACAATGAGCAGTTCTTC
CDR3 protein: CASSYFGSYNEQFF
D gene: -
V gene: TRBV6-2/TRBV6-3
clone size: -
CDR3 length: 14
J gene: TRBJ2-1

CDR3 DNA: TGCAGTGCTAGAGATTCGGCCGGGACAATAGATTACGAGCAGTACTTC
CDR3 protein: CSARDSAGTIDYEQYF
D gene: -
V gene: TRBV20-1
clone size: many
CDR3 length: 16
J gene: TRBJ2-7

CDR3 DNA: TGCGCCAGCAGCCAGCGGACTAGCGGGAGCTATGAGCAGTTCTTC
CDR3 protein: CASSQRTSGSYEQFF
D gene: TRBD2
V gene: TRBV5-1
clone size: -
CDR3 length: 15
J gene: TRBJ2-1

CDR3 DNA: TGTGCCTGGAGTGTGCTGCGGCTAGTGTACAATGAGCAGTTCTTC
CDR3 protein: CAWSVLRLVYNEQFF
D gene: -
V gene: TRBV30
clone size: -
CDR3 length: 15
J gene: TRBJ2-1

CDR3 DNA: TGTGCCACCAGTGATTTTAGCGGGGGGCGGGATGAGCAGTTCTTC
CDR3 protein: CATSDFSGGRDEQFF
D gene: TRBD2
V gene: TRBV24-1
clone size: few
CDR3 length: 15
J gene: TRBJ2-1

CDR3 DNA: TGTGCCAGCAGCTTCCCCGGGAGGTCACAGGCAAGAGGGTATGGCTACACCTTC
CDR3 protein: CASSFPGRSQARGYGYTF
D gene: -
V gene: TRBV11-1
clone size: -
CDR3 length: 18
J gene: TRBJ1-2

CDR3 DNA: TGTGCCAGCAGCTTAAGGGAGGGAGGGCACAATGAGCAGTTCTTC
CDR3 protein: CASSLREGGHNEQFF
D gene: TRBD2
V gene: TRBV11-2
clone size: few
CDR3 length: 15
J gene: TRBJ2-1

CDR3 DNA: TGTGCTAGCAGCCTTCGGGACAGGCGAGACGAGCAGTACTTC
CDR3 protein: CASSLRDRRDEQYF
D gene: TRBD1
V gene: TRBV7-7
clone size: once
CDR3 length: 14
J gene: TRBJ2-7

CDR3 DNA: TGTGCCAGCAGTTATAGCGGGGGGTACAATGAGCAGTTCTTC
CDR3 protein: CASSYSGGYNEQFF
D gene: TRBD2
V gene: TRBV6-5
clone size: -
CDR3 length: 14
J gene: TRBJ2-1

CDR3 DNA: TGTGCCAGCAGTGCCCAGCAGCGAGGTGCATTCTATGGCTACACCTTC
CDR3 protein: CASSAQQRGAFYGYTF
D gene: -
V gene: TRBV25-1
clone size: -
CDR3 length: 16
J gene: TRBJ1-2

CDR3 DNA: TGCAGTGCCAAACAGACCGGGCTCCCTAATGAAAAACTGTTTTTT
CDR3 protein: CSAKQTGLPNEKLFF
D gene: -
V gene: TRBV20-1
clone size: -
CDR3 length: 15
J gene: TRBJ1-4

CDR3 DNA: TGCGCCAGCAGCTTTCTGGGGGTTTTCTTTGCCCACAATGAGCAGTTCTTC
CDR3 protein: CASSFLGVFFAHNEQFF
D gene: -
V gene: TRBV5-1
clone size: -
CDR3 length: 17
J gene: TRBJ2-1

CDR3 DNA: TGTGCCATCAGTGTTAGCAGGGTTAAGTATGGCTACACCTTC
CDR3 protein: CAISVSRVKYGYTF
D gene: -
V gene: TRBV10-3
clone size: -
CDR3 length: 14
J gene: TRBJ1-2

CDR3 DNA: TGTGCCAGCAGTCCCTCCGGTAAGGGAGGCACCGGGGAGCTGTTTTTT
CDR3 protein: CASSPSGKGGTGELFF
D gene: -
V gene: TRBV6-2/TRBV6-3
clone size: once
CDR3 length: 16
J gene: TRBJ2-2

CDR3 DNA: TGTGCCAGCAGTTACCGGGCTTGGTACGAGCAGTACTTC
CDR3 protein: CASSYRAWYEQYF
D gene: -
V gene: TRBV5-6
clone size: -
CDR3 length: 13
J gene: TRBJ2-7

CDR3 DNA: TGTGCCAGCAGTTTATACGGACGCTTATCTAGAATGAACACTGAAGCTTTCTTT
CDR3 protein: CASSLYGRLSRMNTEAFF
D gene: -
V gene: TRBV28
clone size: few
CDR3 length: 18
J gene: TRBJ1-1

CDR3 DNA: TGTGCCAGCAGTCCCTTGGATAGCGGGAGGCTCGCAGATACGCAGTATTTT
CDR3 protein: CASSPLDSGRLADTQYF
D gene: TRBD2
V gene: TRBV28
clone size: -
CDR3 length: 17
J gene: TRBJ2-3

CDR3 DNA: TGTGCCAGCAGTTTCCTACCAGGAGGTAGCACTGAAGCTTTCTTT
CDR3 protein: CASSFLPGGSTEAFF
D gene: -
V gene: TRBV6-5
clone size: -
CDR3 length: 15
J gene: TRBJ1-1

CDR3 DNA: TGTGCCAGCACGCGGACAGGCGATGGGGTGTTTTATAATTCACCCCTCCACTTT
CDR3 protein: CASTRTGDGVFYNSPLHF
D gene: TRBD1
V gene: TRBV28
clone size: few
CDR3 length: 18
J gene: TRBJ1-6

CDR3 DNA: TGCGCCAGCAGCTTGGCCGTATGGGCGGCCTACGAGCAGTACTTC
CDR3 protein: CASSLAVWAAYEQYF
D gene: -
V gene: TRBV5-1
clone size: -
CDR3 length: 15
J gene: TRBJ2-7

CDR3 DNA: TGCGCCAGCAGCTTGGGGGTGGCAGGGGATCAGCCCCAGCATTTT
CDR3 protein: CASSLGVAGDQPQHF
D gene: -
V gene: TRBV5-1
clone size: -
CDR3 length: 15
J gene: TRBJ1-5

CDR3 DNA: TGCAGTGCTAGAGTTGGGGGCGAGGTGGGCAATCAGCCCCAGCATTTT
CDR3 protein: CSARVGGEVGNQPQHF
D gene: -
V gene: TRBV20-1
clone size: -
CDR3 length: 16
J gene: TRBJ1-5

CDR3 DNA: TGCAGTGCTAGAGATCCTGCAGGCCCCTACTATGGCTACACCTTC
CDR3 protein: CSARDPAGPYYGYTF
D gene: -
V gene: TRBV20-1
clone size: -
CDR3 length: 15
J gene: TRBJ1-2

CDR3 DNA: TGCGCCAGCAGCCAACCGGGACAGGCCTACGAGCAGTACTTC
CDR3 protein: CASSQPGQAYEQYF
D gene: TRBD1
V gene: TRBV4-1
clone size: medium-sized
CDR3 length: 14
J gene: TRBJ2-7

CDR3 DNA: TGCAGCGTTGGGGGCGCGGACGTCAAACCTGGGGCCAACGTCCTGACTTTC
CDR3 protein: CSVGGADVKPGANVLTF
D gene: -
V gene: TRBV29-1
clone size: -
CDR3 length: 17
J gene: TRBJ2-6

CDR3 DNA: TGTGCCAGCAGTGAAGCGAAATTGCGGATCACAGATACGCAGTATTTT
CDR3 protein: CASSEAKLRITDTQYF
D gene: -
V gene: TRBV2
clone size: -
CDR3 length: 16
J gene: TRBJ2-3

CDR3 DNA: TGTGCCAGCAGCTTATTCCCCCACAGACAGGGGGCTATCCCTCCCTGTGAAGCTTTCTTT
CDR3 protein: CASSLFPHRQGAIPPCEAFF
D gene: TRBD1
V gene: TRBV11-1
clone size: -
CDR3 length: 20
J gene: TRBJ1-1

CDR3 DNA: TGTGCCAGCAGTACCGGACAGGACTCGAACACTGAAGCTTTCTTT
CDR3 protein: CASSTGQDSNTEAFF
D gene: TRBD1
V gene: TRBV28
clone size: -
CDR3 length: 15
J gene: TRBJ1-1

CDR3 DNA: TGTGCCACCAGCATCTCTAGCGGGGGGGCAGGAGAGCAGTTCTTC
CDR3 protein: CATSISSGGAGEQFF
D gene: TRBD2
V gene: TRBV15
clone size: -
CDR3 length: 15
J gene: TRBJ2-1

CDR3 DNA: TGTGCCAGCAGTTTATTTGGTCCAGAGACCCAGTACTTC
CDR3 protein: CASSLFGPETQYF
D gene: -
V gene: TRBV27
clone size: -
CDR3 length: 13
J gene: TRBJ2-5

CDR3 DNA: TGTGCCAGCAGTTGGAAGACTAGCGGGAGTGAGACCCAGTACTTC
CDR3 protein: CASSWKTSGSETQYF
D gene: TRBD2
V gene: TRBV6-2/TRBV6-3
clone size: -
CDR3 length: 15
J gene: TRBJ2-5

CDR3 DNA: TGCGCCAGCAGCGTCAAGGATACAGGGGACGGGGAGACCCAGTACTTC
CDR3 protein: CASSVKDTGDGETQYF
D gene: TRBD1
V gene: TRBV5-1
clone size: few
CDR3 length: 16
J gene: TRBJ2-5

CDR3 DNA: TGTGCCAGCAGTTACGGGCAGGGGGGTAACTATGGCTACACCTTC
CDR3 protein: CASSYGQGGNYGYTF
D gene: TRBD1
V gene: TRBV6-5
clone size: -
CDR3 length: 15
J gene: TRBJ1-2

CDR3 DNA: TGTGCCAGCAGTGATAGTCTGGATCACACCGGGGAGCTGTTTTTT
CDR3 protein: CASSDSLDHTGELFF
D gene: -
V gene: TRBV6-1
clone size: -
CDR3 length: 15
J gene: TRBJ2-2

CDR3 DNA: TGTGCCAGCAGTTTTTTTCGAAACATTCAGTACTTC
CDR3 protein: CASSFFRNIQYF
D gene: -
V gene: TRBV12-3/TRBV12-4
clone size: -
CDR3 length: 12
J gene: TRBJ2-4

CDR3 DNA: TGTGCCAGCAGTTTAACTAGCGGGGGGGCCCCGTACGAGCAGTACTTC
CDR3 protein: CASSLTSGGAPYEQYF
D gene: TRBD2
V gene: TRBV12-3/TRBV12-4
clone size: many
CDR3 length: 16
J gene: TRBJ2-7

CDR3 DNA: TGCGCCAGCAGCCAAGACGTCAGGGGCTCTGGAAACACCATATATTTT
CDR3 protein: CASSQDVRGSGNTIYF
D gene: -
V gene: TRBV4-1
clone size: -
CDR3 length: 16
J gene: TRBJ1-3

CDR3 DNA: TGTGCCAGCAGCCAAGCCGGACTAGCGGAGGACAATGAGCAGTTCTTC
CDR3 protein: CASSQAGLAEDNEQFF
D gene: TRBD2
V gene: TRBV4-2
clone size: -
CDR3 length: 16
J gene: TRBJ2-1

CDR3 DNA: TGTGCCAGCAGCTTAGTTATCAGTTCCTACGAGCAGTACTTC
CDR3 protein: CASSLVISSYEQYF
D gene: -
V gene: TRBV7-8
clone size: -
CDR3 length: 14
J gene: TRBJ2-7

CDR3 DNA: TGTGCCAGTCGGGCCGGTTGGAACACCATATATTTT
CDR3 protein: CASRAGWNTIYF
D gene: -
V gene: TRBV6-6
clone size: -
CDR3 length: 12
J gene: TRBJ1-3

CDR3 DNA: TGTGCCAGCAGTTTAAATCCAGGGCTCTATGGCTACACCTTC
CDR3 protein: CASSLNPGLYGYTF
D gene: -
V gene: TRBV12-3/TRBV12-4
clone size: few
CDR3 length: 14
J gene: TRBJ1-2

CDR3 DNA: TGTGCCAGCACCTGGGGGGGAGTCAATCAGCCCCAGCATTTT
CDR3 protein: CASTWGGVNQPQHF
D gene: -
V gene: TRBV12-3/TRBV12-4
clone size: -
CDR3 length: 14
J gene: TRBJ1-5

CDR3 DNA: TGTGCCAGCAGTGATTCGGACAGGGCGCACCGAAATGGCTACACCTTC
CDR3 protein: CASSDSDRAHRNGYTF
D gene: TRBD1
V gene: TRBV6-1
clone size: -
CDR3 length: 16
J gene: TRBJ1-2

CDR3 DNA: TGTGCCACCAGCAGAGGACTAGCGGGATATCTTGAGCAGTTCTTC
CDR3 protein: CATSRGLAGYLEQFF
D gene: TRBD2
V gene: TRBV15
clone size: -
CDR3 length: 15
J gene: TRBJ2-1

CDR3 DNA: TGTGCCAGCAGTCCCGGGCCCTACAATGAGCAGTTCTTC
CDR3 protein: CASSPGPYNEQFF
D gene: -
V gene: TRBV6-2/TRBV6-3
clone size: few
CDR3 length: 13
J gene: TRBJ2-1

CDR3 DNA: TGCAGTGCTATCCCCAGGGCCACCCCCCGTTATGGCTACACCTTC
CDR3 protein: CSAIPRATPRYGYTF
D gene: -
V gene: TRBV20-1
clone size: -
CDR3 length: 15
J gene: TRBJ1-2

CDR3 DNA: TGTGCCATCAGTGAGAGGGGTAGCTCCTACAATGAGCAGTTCTTC
CDR3 protein: CAISERGSSYNEQFF
D gene: -
V gene: TRBV10-3
clone size: few
CDR3 length: 15
J gene: TRBJ2-1

CDR3 DNA: TGTGCCACCAGTGCCCCGACTAGCGGGAGGGATACGCAGTATTTT
CDR3 protein: CATSAPTSGRDTQYF
D gene: TRBD2
V gene: TRBV24-1
clone size: -
CDR3 length: 15
J gene: TRBJ2-3

CDR3 DNA: TGTGCCAGCAGCTGGACGGTGAACACTGAAGCTTTCTTT
CDR3 protein: CASSWTVNTEAFF
D gene: -
V gene: TRBV7-9
clone size: few
CDR3 length: 13
J gene: TRBJ1-1

CDR3 DNA: TGTGCCAGCAGCCAAGTGGGGGGGTACCATGAGCAGTTCTTC
CDR3 protein: CASSQVGGYHEQFF
D gene: TRBD2
V gene: TRBV4-2
clone size: -
CDR3 length: 14
J gene: TRBJ2-1

CDR3 DNA: TGCGCCAGCAACGATCTAGATCACGAGCAGTACTTC
CDR3 protein: CASNDLDHEQYF
D gene: -
V gene: TRBV5-1
clone size: few
CDR3 length: 12
J gene: TRBJ2-7

CDR3 DNA: TGTGCCAGCAGTTTAATGGCAGATGAAACCTACGAGCAGTACTTC
CDR3 protein: CASSLMADETYEQYF
D gene: -
V gene: TRBV27
clone size: -
CDR3 length: 15
J gene: TRBJ2-7

CDR3 DNA: TGTGCCAGCAGTTCATCGGGGGCTGGGTGGGGATCGGATGGCTACACCTTC
CDR3 protein: CASSSSGAGWGSDGYTF
D gene: -
V gene: TRBV12-3/TRBV12-4
clone size: many
CDR3 length: 17
J gene: TRBJ1-2

CDR3 DNA: TGCGCCAGCAGCTTGTTCGGGGGATCCTACGAGCAGTACTTC
CDR3 protein: CASSLFGGSYEQYF
D gene: -
V gene: TRBV5-1
clone size: many
CDR3 length: 14
J gene: TRBJ2-7

CDR3 DNA: TGCAGTGCTCGTGTAGCGGGAGAGGGAAACACCGGGGAGCTGTTTTTT
CDR3 protein: CSARVAGEGNTGELFF
D gene: TRBD2
V gene: TRBV20-1
clone size: -
CDR3 length: 16
J gene: TRBJ2-2